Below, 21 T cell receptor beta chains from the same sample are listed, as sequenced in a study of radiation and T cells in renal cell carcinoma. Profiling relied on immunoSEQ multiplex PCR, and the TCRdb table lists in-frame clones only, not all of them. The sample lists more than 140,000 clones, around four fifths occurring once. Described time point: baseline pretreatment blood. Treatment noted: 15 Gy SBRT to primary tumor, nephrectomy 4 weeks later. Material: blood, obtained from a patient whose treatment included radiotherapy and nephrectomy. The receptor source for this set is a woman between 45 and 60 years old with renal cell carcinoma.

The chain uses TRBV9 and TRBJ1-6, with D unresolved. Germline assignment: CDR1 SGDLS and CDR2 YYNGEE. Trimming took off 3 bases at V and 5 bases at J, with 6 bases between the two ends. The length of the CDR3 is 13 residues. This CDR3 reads CASSDQDNSPLHF. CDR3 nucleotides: TGTGCCAGCAGCGACCAGGATAATTCACCCCTCCACTTT.

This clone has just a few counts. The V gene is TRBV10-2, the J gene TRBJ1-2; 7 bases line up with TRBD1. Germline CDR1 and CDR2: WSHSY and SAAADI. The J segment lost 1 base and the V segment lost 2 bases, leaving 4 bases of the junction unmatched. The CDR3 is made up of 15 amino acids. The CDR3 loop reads CASSETGQFNYGYTF. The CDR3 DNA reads TGCGCCAGCAGTGAGACGGGACAGTTTAACTATGGCTACACCTTC.

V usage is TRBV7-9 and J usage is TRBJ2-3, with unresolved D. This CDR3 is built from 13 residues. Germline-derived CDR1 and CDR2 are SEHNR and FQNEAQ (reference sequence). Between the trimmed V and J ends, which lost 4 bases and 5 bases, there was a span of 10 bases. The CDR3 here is CASSSAGGDTQYF. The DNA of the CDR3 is TGTGCCAGCAGCTCCGCTGGTGGAGATACGCAGTATTTT. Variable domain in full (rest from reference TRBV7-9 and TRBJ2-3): DTGVSQNPRHKITKRGQNVTFRCDPISEHNRLYWYRQTLGQGPEFLTYFQNEAQLEKSRLLSDRFSAERPKGSFSTLEIQRTEQGDSAMYLCASSSAGGDTQYFGPGTRLTVL.

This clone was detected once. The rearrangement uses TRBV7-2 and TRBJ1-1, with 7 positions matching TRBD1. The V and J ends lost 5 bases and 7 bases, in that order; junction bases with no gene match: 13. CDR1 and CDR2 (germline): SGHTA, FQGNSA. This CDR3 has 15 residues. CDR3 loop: CASSRLSGTVVEAFF. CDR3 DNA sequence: TGTGCCAGCAGCAGACTATCCGGGACAGTAGTTGAAGCTTTCTTT.

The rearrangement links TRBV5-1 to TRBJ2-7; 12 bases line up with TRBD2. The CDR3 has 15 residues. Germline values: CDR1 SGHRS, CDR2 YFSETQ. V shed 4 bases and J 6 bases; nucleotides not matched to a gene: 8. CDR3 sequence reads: CASSRASGRASEQYF. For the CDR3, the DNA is TGCGCCAGCAGCAGAGCTAGCGGGAGGGCATCCGAGCAGTACTTC. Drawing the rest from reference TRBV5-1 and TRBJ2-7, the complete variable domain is KAGVTQTPRYLIKTRGQQVTLSCSPISGHRSVSWYQQTPGQGLQFLFEYFSETQRNKGNFPGRFSGRQFSNSRSEMNVSTLELGDSALYLCASSRASGRASEQYFGPGTRLTVT.

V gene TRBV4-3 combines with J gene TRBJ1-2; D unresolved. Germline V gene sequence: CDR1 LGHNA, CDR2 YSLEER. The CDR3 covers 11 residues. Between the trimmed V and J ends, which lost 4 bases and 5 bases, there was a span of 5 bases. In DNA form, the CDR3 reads TGCGCCAGCAGCCCAGGATATGGCTACACCTTC. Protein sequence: CASSPGYGYTF.

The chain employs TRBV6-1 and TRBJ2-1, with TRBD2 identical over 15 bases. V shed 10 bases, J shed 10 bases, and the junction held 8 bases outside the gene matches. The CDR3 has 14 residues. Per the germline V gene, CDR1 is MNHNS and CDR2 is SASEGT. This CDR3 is CATRTSGGAREQFF. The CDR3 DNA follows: TGTGCCACCCGGACTAGCGGGGGGGCTCGAGAGCAGTTCTTC.

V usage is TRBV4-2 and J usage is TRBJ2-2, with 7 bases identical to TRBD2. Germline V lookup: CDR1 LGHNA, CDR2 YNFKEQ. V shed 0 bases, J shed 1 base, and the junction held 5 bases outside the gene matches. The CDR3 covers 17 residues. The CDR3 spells CASSQEGSGENTGELFF. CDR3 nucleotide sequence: TGTGCCAGCAGCCAAGAAGGCAGCGGGGAGAACACCGGGGAGCTGTTTTTT.

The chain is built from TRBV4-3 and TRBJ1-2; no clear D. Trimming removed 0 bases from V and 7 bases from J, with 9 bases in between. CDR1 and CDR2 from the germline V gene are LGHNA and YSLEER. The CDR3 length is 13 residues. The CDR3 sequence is CASSQEDARGYTF. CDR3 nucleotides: TGCGCCAGCAGCCAAGAGGACGCCCGTGGCTACACCTTC.

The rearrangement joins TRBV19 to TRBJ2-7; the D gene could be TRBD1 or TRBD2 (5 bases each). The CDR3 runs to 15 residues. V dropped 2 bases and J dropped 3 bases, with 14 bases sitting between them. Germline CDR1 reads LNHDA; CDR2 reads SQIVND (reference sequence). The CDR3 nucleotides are TGTGCCAGTAGTATAACTGGGGGTGGGGTCTACGAGCAGTACTTC. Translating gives CASSITGGGVYEQYF. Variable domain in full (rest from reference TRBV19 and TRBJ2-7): DGGITQSPKYLFRKEGQNVTLSCEQNLNHDAMYWYRQDPGQGLRLIYYSQIVNDFQKGDIAEGYSVSREKKESFPLTVTSAQKNPTAFYLCASSITGGGVYEQYFGPGTRLTVT.

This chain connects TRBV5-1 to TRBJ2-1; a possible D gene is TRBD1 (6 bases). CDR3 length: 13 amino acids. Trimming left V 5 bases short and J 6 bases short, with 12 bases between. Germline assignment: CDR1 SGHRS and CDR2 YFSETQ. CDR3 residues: CASSPQGSNEQFF. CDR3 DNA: TGCGCCAGCAGTCCACAGGGCTCCAATGAGCAGTTCTTC. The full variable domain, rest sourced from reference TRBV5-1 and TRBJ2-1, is KAGVTQTPRYLIKTRGQQVTLSCSPISGHRSVSWYQQTPGQGLQFLFEYFSETQRNKGNFPGRFSGRQFSNSRSEMNVSTLELGDSALYLCASSPQGSNEQFFGPGTRLTVL.

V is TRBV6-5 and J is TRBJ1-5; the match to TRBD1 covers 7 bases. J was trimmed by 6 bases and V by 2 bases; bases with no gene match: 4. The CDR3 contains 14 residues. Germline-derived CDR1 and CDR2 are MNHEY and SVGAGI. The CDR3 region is CASSYDKGAQPQHF. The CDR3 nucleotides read TGTGCCAGCAGTTACGATAAGGGGGCTCAGCCCCAGCATTTT.

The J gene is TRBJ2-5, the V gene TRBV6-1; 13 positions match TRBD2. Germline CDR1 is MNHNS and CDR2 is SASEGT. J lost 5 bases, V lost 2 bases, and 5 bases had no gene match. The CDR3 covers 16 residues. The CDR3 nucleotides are TGTGCCAGCAGTGAAACTAGCGGGGGGGCCTTTGAGACCCAGTACTTC. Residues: CASSETSGGAFETQYF.

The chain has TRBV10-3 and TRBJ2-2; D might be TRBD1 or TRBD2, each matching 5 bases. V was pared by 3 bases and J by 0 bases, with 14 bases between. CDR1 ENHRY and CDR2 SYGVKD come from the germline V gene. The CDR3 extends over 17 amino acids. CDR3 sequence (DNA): TGTGCCATCAGTGATTCGGCAGGGAGTTCGAACACCGGGGAGCTGTTTTTT. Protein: CAISDSAGSSNTGELFF.

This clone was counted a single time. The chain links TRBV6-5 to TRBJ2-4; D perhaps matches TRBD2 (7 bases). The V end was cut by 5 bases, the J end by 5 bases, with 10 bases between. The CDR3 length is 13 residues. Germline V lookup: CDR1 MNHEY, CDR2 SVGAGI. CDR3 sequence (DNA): TGTGCCAGCAGTGGGGGGGCAGAAAACATTCAGTACTTC. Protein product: CASSGGAENIQYF.

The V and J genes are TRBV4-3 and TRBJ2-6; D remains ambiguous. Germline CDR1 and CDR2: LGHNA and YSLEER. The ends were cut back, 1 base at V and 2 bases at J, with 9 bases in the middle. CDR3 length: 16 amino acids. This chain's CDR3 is CASSQGAGTGANVLTF. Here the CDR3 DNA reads TGCGCCAGCAGCCAAGGGGCAGGAACTGGGGCCAACGTCCTGACTTTC.

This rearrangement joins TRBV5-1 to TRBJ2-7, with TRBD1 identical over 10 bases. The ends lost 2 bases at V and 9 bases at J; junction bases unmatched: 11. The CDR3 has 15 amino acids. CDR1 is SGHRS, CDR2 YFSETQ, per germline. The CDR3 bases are TGCGCCAGCAGCTTATCGGGACAGGGGCGTTCCGGGCAGTACTTC. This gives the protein CASSLSGQGRSGQYF.

The CDR3 loop is CATASGEQPQHF. The CDR3 DNA reads TGCGCCACCGCCTCTGGGGAACAGCCCCAGCATTTT. The chain uses TRBV10-2 and TRBJ1-5; D call uncertain. The CDR3 is 12 residues long. Germline assignment: CDR1 WSHSY and CDR2 SAAADI. The V end was cut by 10 bases, the J end by 7 bases, with 14 bases between.

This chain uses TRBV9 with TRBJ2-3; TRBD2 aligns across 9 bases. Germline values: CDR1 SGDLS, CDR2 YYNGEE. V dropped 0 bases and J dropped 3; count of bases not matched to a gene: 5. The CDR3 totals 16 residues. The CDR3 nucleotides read TGTGCCAGCAGCGTAGATTCTGGACTAGCGACAGATACGCAGTATTTT. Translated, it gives CASSVDSGLATDTQYF.

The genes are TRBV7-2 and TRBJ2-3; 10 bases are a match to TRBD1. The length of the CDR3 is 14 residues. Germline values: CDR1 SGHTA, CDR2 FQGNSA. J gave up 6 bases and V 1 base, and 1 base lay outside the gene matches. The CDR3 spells CASSLVTGGDTQYF. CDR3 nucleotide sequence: TGTGCCAGCAGCTTAGTGACAGGGGGCGATACGCAGTATTTT.

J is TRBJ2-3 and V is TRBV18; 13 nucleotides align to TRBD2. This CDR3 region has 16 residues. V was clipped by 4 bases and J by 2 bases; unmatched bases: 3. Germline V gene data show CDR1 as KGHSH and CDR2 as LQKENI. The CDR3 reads CASSLGLAGNTDTQYF. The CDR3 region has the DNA TGTGCCAGCTCACTGGGACTAGCGGGGAACACAGATACGCAGTATTTT.